This T cell receptor beta chain was documented in a study of tumor-infiltrating lymphocytes in oesophageal squamous cell carcinoma. Germline CDR1 reads SGHTA; CDR2 reads FQGNSA. Trimming cost V 5 bases and J 0 bases, with 9 bases left between them. CDR3 length equals 14 residues. From the PCR reads, TCRdb called clonotypes with MiXCR, one entry per CDR3 protein. The sample comprises fewer than 18,000 distinct CDR3 sequences, approximately 56% of which are singletons, and 15% to 25% rests with the top ten. This clonotype has only a few counts. The chain has TRBV7-2 and TRBJ2-3, with unresolved D. This clonotype was sampled from a male donor with esophageal squamous cell carcinoma. The sample consisted of esophageal tumor tissue. DNA for the CDR3: TGTGCCAGCAGCCCGTTACCCAGCACAGATACGCAGTATTTT. It encodes CASSPLPSTDTQYF.